The clone carrying this TCR beta chain showed up many times. No antigen is known for it. Attachment of unique molecular identifiers was made to individual cDNA molecules. TCRdb passed the 5' RACE reads through MiXCR, listing each CDR3 protein once. This table has about 30,000 distinct CDR3 sequences, about 5.3% appearing once. This sample was included in a study of early T cells in non-severe SARS-CoV-2 infection. Points from the study as a whole: Matching with VDJdb favored anti-spike CD8 responses (missing private and CD4 specificities).

The CDR3 loop spans 16 amino acids. Germline-derived CDR1 and CDR2 are DFQATT and SNEGSKA (reference sequence). The ends were cut back, 6 bases at V and 3 bases at J, with 23 bases in the middle. The receptor was derived from an adult who was a healthcare worker with PCR-confirmed SARS-CoV-2 infection or an uninfected control (not recorded which). The source material was whole blood. V gene TRBV20-1 combines with J gene TRBJ1-1; possible D gene TRBD1, 5 bases. CDR3 bases: TGCAGTGCAACCGACCCTCGGGGGAGGGAGGACACTGAAGCTTTCTTT. It translates to CSATDPRGREDTEAFF.